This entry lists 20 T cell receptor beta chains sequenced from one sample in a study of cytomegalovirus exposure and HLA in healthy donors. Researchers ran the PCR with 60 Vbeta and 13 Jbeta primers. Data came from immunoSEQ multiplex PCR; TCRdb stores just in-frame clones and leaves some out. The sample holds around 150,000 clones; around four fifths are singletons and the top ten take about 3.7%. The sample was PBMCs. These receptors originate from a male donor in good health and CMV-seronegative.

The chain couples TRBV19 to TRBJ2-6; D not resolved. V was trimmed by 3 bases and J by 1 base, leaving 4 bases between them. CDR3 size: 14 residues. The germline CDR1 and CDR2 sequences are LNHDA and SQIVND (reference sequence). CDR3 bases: TGTGCCAGTAGTATTCTGTCTGGGGCCAACGTCCTGACTTTC. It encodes CASSILSGANVLTF. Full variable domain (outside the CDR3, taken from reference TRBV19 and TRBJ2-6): DGGITQSPKYLFRKEGQNVTLSCEQNLNHDAMYWYRQDPGQGLRLIYYSQIVNDFQKGDIAEGYSVSREKKESFPLTVTSAQKNPTAFYLCASSILSGANVLTFGAGSRLTVL.

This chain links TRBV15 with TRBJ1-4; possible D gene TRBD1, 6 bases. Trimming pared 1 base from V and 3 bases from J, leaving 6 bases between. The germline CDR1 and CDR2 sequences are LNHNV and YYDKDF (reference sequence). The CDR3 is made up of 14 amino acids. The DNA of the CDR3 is TGTGCCACCAGCAGAGGACAGGCTAATGAAAAACTGTTTTTT. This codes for CATSRGQANEKLFF. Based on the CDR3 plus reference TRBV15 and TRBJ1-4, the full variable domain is DAMVIQNPRYQVTQFGKPVTLSCSQTLNHNVMYWYQQKSSQAPKLLFHYYDKDFNNEADTPDNFQSRRPNTSFCFLDIRSPGLGDTAMYLCATSRGQANEKLFFGSGTQLSVL.

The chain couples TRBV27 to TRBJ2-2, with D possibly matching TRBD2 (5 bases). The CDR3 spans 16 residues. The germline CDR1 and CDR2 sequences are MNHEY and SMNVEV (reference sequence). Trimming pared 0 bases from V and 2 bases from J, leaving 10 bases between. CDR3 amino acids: CASSLSRTANTGELFF. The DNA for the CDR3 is TGTGCCAGCAGTTTATCTCGGACTGCTAACACCGGGGAGCTGTTTTTT.

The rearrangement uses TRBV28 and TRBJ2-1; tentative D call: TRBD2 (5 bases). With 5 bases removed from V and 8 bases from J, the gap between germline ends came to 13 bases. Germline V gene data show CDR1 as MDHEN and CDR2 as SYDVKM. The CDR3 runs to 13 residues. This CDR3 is CASSRAGSDEQFF. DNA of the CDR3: TGTGCCAGCAGTCGTGCGGGTTCCGATGAGCAGTTCTTC.

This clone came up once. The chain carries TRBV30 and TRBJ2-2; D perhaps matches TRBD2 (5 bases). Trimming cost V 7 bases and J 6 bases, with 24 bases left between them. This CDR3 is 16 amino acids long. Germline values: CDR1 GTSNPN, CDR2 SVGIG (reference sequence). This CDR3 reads CASQNRGYLKPGELFF. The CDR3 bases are TGTGCCTCCCAGAACCGGGGATACCTCAAACCCGGGGAGCTGTTTTTT.

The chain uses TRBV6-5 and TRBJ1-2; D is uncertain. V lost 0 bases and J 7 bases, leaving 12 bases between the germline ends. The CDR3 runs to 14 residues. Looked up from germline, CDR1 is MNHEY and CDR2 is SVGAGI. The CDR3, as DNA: TGTGCCAGCAGTTACTCGCGGGAGGTAGGTGGCTACACCTTC. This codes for CASSYSREVGGYTF.

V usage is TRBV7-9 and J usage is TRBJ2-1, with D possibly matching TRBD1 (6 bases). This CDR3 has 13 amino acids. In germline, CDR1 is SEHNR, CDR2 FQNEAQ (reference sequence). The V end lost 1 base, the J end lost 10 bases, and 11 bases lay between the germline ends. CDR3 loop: CASSLDPGTEQFF. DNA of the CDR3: TGTGCCAGCAGCTTAGACCCCGGGACAGAGCAGTTCTTC.

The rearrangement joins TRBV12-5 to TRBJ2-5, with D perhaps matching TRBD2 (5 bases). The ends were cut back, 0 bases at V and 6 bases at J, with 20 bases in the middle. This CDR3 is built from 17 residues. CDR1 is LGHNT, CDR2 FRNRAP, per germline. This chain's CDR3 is CASGLVLGPGGMKTQYF. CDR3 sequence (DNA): TGTGCTAGTGGTTTGGTACTGGGCCCCGGAGGAATGAAGACCCAGTACTTC.

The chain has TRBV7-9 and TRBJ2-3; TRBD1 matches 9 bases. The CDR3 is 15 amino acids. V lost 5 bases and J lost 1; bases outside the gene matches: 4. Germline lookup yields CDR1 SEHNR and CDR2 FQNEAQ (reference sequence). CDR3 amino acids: CASSTRDRGTDTQYF. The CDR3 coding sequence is TGTGCCAGCAGCACGAGGGACAGGGGCACAGATACGCAGTATTTT.

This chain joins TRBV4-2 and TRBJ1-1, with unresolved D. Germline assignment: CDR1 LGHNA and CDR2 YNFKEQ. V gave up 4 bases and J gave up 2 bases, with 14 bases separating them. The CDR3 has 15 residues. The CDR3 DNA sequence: TGTGCCAGCAGCCGGATCGGAGGGTCCAACACTGAAGCTTTCTTT. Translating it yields CASSRIGGSNTEAFF.

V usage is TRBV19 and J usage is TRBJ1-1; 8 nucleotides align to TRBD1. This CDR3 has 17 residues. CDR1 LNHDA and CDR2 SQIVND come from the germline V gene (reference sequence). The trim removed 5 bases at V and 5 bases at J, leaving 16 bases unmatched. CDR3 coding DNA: TGTGCCAGTAGTCCCCTGGGGAACAGGGGGGGAGGAACTGAAGCTTTCTTT. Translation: CASSPLGNRGGGTEAFF.

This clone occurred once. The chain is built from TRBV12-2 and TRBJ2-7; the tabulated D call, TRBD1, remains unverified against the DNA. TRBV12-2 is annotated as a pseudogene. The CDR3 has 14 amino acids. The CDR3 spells CASRYRQGSYEQYF. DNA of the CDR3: TGTGCAAGTCGCTACCGACAGGGCTCCTACGAGCAGTACTTC.

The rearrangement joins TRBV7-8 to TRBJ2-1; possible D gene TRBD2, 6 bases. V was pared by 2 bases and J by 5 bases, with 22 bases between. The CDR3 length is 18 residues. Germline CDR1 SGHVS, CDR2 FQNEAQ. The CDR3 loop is CASSLRRSGVYGDNEQFF. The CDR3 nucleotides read TGTGCCAGCAGCTTAAGGAGATCGGGGGTGTATGGGGACAATGAGCAGTTCTTC.

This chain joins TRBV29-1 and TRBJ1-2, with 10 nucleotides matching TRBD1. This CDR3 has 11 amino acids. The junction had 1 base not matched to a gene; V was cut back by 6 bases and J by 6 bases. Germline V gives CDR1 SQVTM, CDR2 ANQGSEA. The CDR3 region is CSVGTGDGYTF. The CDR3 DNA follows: TGCAGCGTGGGGACAGGGGATGGCTACACCTTC.

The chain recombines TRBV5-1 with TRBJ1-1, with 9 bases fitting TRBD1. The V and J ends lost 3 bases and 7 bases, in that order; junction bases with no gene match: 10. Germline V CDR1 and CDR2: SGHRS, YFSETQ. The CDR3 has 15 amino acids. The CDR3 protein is CASSSLTGGLIEAFF. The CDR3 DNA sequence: TGCGCCAGCAGCTCCCTGACAGGGGGATTAATTGAAGCTTTCTTT.

This CDR3 is CASSTGSGGYTF. The CDR3 DNA reads TGTGCCAGCAGCACAGGGTCGGGGGGCTACACCTTC. V gene TRBV5-6 combines with J gene TRBJ1-2, with D possibly matching TRBD1 (6 bases). Germline loops: CDR1 SGHDT, CDR2 YYEEEE. CDR3 length: 12 amino acids. V lost 4 bases to trimming and J lost 8 bases, with 12 bases between them.

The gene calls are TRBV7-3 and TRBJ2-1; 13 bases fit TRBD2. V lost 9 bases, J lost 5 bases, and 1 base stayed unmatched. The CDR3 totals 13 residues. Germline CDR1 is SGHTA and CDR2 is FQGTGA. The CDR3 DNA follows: TGTGCCAGTACTAGCGGGGGGGACAATGAGCAGTTCTTC. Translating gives CASTSGGDNEQFF.

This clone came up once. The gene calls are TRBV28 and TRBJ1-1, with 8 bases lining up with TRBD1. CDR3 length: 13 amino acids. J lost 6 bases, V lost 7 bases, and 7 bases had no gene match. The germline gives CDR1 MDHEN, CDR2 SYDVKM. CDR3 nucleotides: TGTGCCAGCAACCCACCAGGGGGCCCTGAAGCTTTCTTT. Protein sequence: CASNPPGGPEAFF.

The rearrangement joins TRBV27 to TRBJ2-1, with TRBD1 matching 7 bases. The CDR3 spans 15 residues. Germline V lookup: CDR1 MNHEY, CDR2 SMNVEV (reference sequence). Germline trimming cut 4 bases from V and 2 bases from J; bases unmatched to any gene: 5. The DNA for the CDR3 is TGTGCCAGCAGTTCACAGGGGAGCACCTACAATGAGCAGTTCTTC. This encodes CASSSQGSTYNEQFF.

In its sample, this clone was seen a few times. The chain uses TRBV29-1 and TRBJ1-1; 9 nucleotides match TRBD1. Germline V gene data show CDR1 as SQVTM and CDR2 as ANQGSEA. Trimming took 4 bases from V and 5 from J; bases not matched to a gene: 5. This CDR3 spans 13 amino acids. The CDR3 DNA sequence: TGCAGCGTTGGGACAGGGGAGGCTACTGAAGCTTTCTTT. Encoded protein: CSVGTGEATEAFF. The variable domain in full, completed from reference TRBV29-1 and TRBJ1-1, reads SAVISQKPSRDICQRGTSLTIQCQVDSQVTMMFWYRQQPGQSLTLIATANQGSEATYESGFVIDKFPISRPNLTFSTLTVSNMSPEDSSIYLCSVGTGEATEAFFGQGTRLTVV.